These 19 T cell receptor beta chains originate from one sample sequenced in a study of T cells in tuberculosis. TCRdb's copy holds only in-frame clones and misses some; the assay was immunoSEQ multiplex PCR. The sample includes 54,000 or so clones, about 76% of them seen just once. Cells were sorted from thawed PBMC rested overnight and stained with GMM-loaded CD1B tetramer, viability dye and anti-CD3. The lipid loaded on the CD1B tetramers was C32 glucose monomycolate from Rhodococcus equi. Sequenced input: CD1b-GMM tetramer-negative cells sorted from PBMCs. Receptor source: an adult woman with latent tuberculosis.

The rearrangement links TRBV2 to TRBJ1-5; D is uncertain. V lost 4 bases, J lost 5 bases, and 9 bases lay in between. CDR3 size: 13 residues. Germline CDR1 and CDR2: SNHLY and FYNNEI. In nucleotides, the CDR3 is TGTGCCAGCAGTGGTCCCCTAGATCAGCCCCAGCATTTT. Amino acids: CASSGPLDQPQHF.

The chain carries TRBV4-2 and TRBJ1-6; no reliable D call. V lost 2 bases, J lost 2 bases, and 10 bases lay in between. Germline CDR1 reads LGHNA; CDR2 reads YNFKEQ. CDR3 length: 16 residues. The CDR3 sequence is CASSQNEGAYNSPLHF. The DNA of the CDR3 is TGTGCCAGCAGCCAAAATGAGGGTGCCTATAATTCACCCCTCCACTTT.

The rearrangement uses TRBV6-5 and TRBJ1-2, with D possibly matching TRBD1 (6 bases). The CDR3 covers 14 residues. V lost 4 bases to trimming and J lost 7 bases, with 16 bases between them. Germline CDR1 MNHEY, CDR2 SVGAGI. This chain's CDR3 is CASSWGQRVGGYTF. The CDR3 DNA reads TGTGCCAGCAGTTGGGGACAAAGAGTAGGTGGCTACACCTTC.

The CDR3 protein is CASSEGQFSYGYTF. As DNA, the CDR3 is TGTGCCAGCAGTGAAGGCCAGTTCTCTTATGGCTACACCTTC. The genes are TRBV6-1 and TRBJ1-2; D unresolved. Germline CDR1 MNHNS, CDR2 SASEGT. The CDR3 extends over 14 amino acids. The ends were cut back, 1 base at V and 5 bases at J, with 11 bases in the middle.

This clone was seen a single time. The V gene is TRBV18, the J gene TRBJ2-1, with 7 bases lining up with TRBD2. Looked up from germline, CDR1 is KGHSH and CDR2 is LQKENI. The CDR3 has 17 amino acids. V was clipped by 0 bases and J by 4 bases; unmatched bases: 9. The CDR3 here is CASSPPLGEGIYNEQFF. The CDR3 nucleotides read TGTGCCAGCTCACCACCGTTAGGGGAGGGGATTTACAATGAGCAGTTCTTC.

The CDR3 sequence: CASRRDSNTDTQYF. The DNA of the CDR3 is TGTGCCAGCAGGAGGGACTCTAACACAGATACGCAGTATTTT. The rearrangement links TRBV2 to TRBJ2-3; the D gene is possibly TRBD2 (6 bases). In germline, CDR1 is SNHLY, CDR2 FYNNEI. This CDR3 is 14 amino acids long. V lost 6 bases and J lost 2, with 12 bases in between.

This clone appeared once. The chain uses TRBV6-5 and TRBJ2-5; TRBD2 agrees at 12 bases. With 4 bases clipped from V and 2 bases from J, the junction kept 5 bases outside the gene matches. Germline CDR1 reads MNHEY; CDR2 reads SVGAGI. This CDR3 has 16 residues. This CDR3 reads CASSSLGTSGQETQYF. CDR3 nucleotides: TGTGCCAGCAGTTCCCTAGGGACTAGCGGGCAAGAGACCCAGTACTTC.

The V call is TRBV7-7, the J call TRBJ2-5; D is perhaps TRBD2 (6 bases). V was trimmed by 7 bases and J by 4 bases, leaving 19 bases between them. CDR1 is SSHAT, CDR2 FNYEAQ, per germline (reference sequence). The CDR3 consists of 15 residues. CDR3 nucleotides: TGTGCCAGCACCCCAGGTGTGGGTAGCGGAGAGACCCAGTACTTC. Its protein is CASTPGVGSGETQYF.

The V call is TRBV7-2, the J call TRBJ1-1; D is undetermined. V lost 4 bases and J lost 4, with 7 bases in between. The germline gives CDR1 SGHTA, CDR2 FQGNSA. This CDR3 is 12 amino acids long. CDR3 amino acids: CASSYLRTEAFF. The CDR3 region has the DNA TGTGCCAGCAGCTATTTGCGCACTGAAGCTTTCTTT. The full variable domain, in which reference TRBV7-2 and TRBJ1-1 provide the parts outside the CDR3, is GAGVSQSPSNKVTEKGKDVELRCDPISGHTALYWYRQSLGQGLEFLIYFQGNSAPDKSGLPSDRFSAERTGGSVSTLTIQRTQQEDSAVYLCASSYLRTEAFFGQGTRLTVV.

This clone was counted a single time. The J gene is TRBJ2-7, the V gene TRBV7-3, with D tentatively TRBD1 (5 bases). Between the trimmed V and J ends, which lost 1 base and 4 bases, there was a span of 8 bases. CDR3 length: 13 amino acids. Germline CDR1 and CDR2: SGHTA and FQGTGA. This CDR3 is CASSLKGDYEQYF. CDR3 in DNA: TGTGCCAGCAGCTTAAAAGGGGATTACGAGCAGTACTTC.

The chain links TRBV7-2 to TRBJ1-5; D gene unclear. Trimming took off 1 base at V and 3 bases at J, with 7 bases between the two ends. Germline assignment: CDR1 SGHTA and CDR2 FQGNSA. The CDR3 has 14 amino acids. CDR3 sequence: CASSLDSVNQPQHF. Here the CDR3 DNA reads TGTGCCAGCAGCTTAGATTCAGTCAATCAGCCCCAGCATTTT.

This chain joins TRBV5-1 and TRBJ1-1, with D possibly matching TRBD1 (6 bases). Trimming took off 4 bases at V and 1 base at J, with 8 bases between the two ends. The CDR3 length is 13 residues. The V gene's germline CDR1 is SGHRS and CDR2 YFSETQ. This chain's CDR3 is CASSRDTNTEAFF. CDR3 nucleotide sequence: TGCGCCAGCAGCCGGGACACGAACACTGAAGCTTTCTTT.

The J gene is TRBJ2-1, the V gene TRBV19, with TRBD2 matching 13 bases. The V and J ends lost 1 base and 2 bases, in that order; junction bases with no gene match: 5. In germline, CDR1 is LNHDA, CDR2 SQIVND (reference sequence). The CDR3 consists of 18 residues. DNA for the CDR3: TGTGCCAGTAGTATAGTAACTAGCGGGGGGGCCACCTACAATGAGCAGTTCTTC. Its translation: CASSIVTSGGATYNEQFF.

V gene TRBV29-1 combines with J gene TRBJ2-5; 13 nucleotides match TRBD2. This CDR3 is 15 amino acids long. V lost 4 bases and J lost 4; bases outside the gene matches: 6. The germline V gene has CDR1 SQVTM and CDR2 ANQGSEA. CDR3 amino acids: CSVGTSGGPSETQYF. CDR3 bases: TGCAGCGTTGGGACTAGCGGGGGACCCTCAGAGACCCAGTACTTC.

J is TRBJ1-1 and V is TRBV28; D gene ambiguous. Germline values: CDR1 MDHEN, CDR2 SYDVKM. This CDR3 has 12 residues. Trimming left V 8 bases short and J 8 bases short, with 15 bases between. CDR3 protein: CASSLKQLEAFF. In nucleotides, the CDR3 is TGTGCCAGCTCCCTAAAACAGTTAGAAGCTTTCTTT.

The chain recombines TRBV30 with TRBJ1-3, with a tentative D call TRBD1 (6 bases). Germline assignment: CDR1 GTSNPN and CDR2 SVGIG (reference sequence). This CDR3 contains 14 residues. V lost 2 bases, J lost 4 bases, and 12 bases lay in between. The CDR3 DNA reads as TGTGCCTGGAGTCAGGGGCGAACGGGAAACACCATATATTTT. The encoded protein is CAWSQGRTGNTIYF.

This chain links TRBV14 with TRBJ2-3, with 10 bases aligning to TRBD2. Trimming at V came to 6 bases and at J to 0 bases, leaving 6 bases not matched to a gene. Germline CDR1 and CDR2: SGHDN and FVKESK. This CDR3 contains 16 residues. CDR3 region: CASSFGLAVSTDTQYF. Written as DNA, the CDR3 is TGTGCCAGCAGTTTCGGACTAGCGGTTAGCACAGATACGCAGTATTTT.

The J gene is TRBJ1-5, the V gene TRBV7-2, with 7 bases matching TRBD1. The J call is in doubt because the DNA end fits TRBJ2-3 better. This CDR3 is 17 amino acids long. Germline values: CDR1 SGHTA, CDR2 FQGNSA. The CDR3 nucleotides are TGTGCCAGCAGCTTAGTGACAGGGAAACATAGCAATCAGCCCCAGTATTTT. Protein: CASSLVTGKHSNQPQYF.

V and J are TRBV21-1 and TRBJ1-4. TRBV21-1 is a listed pseudogene. The length of the CDR3 is 14 residues. This CDR3 reads CASRRRGGEEKLFF. CDR3 nucleotides: TGTGCCAGCCGCCGGAGGGGAGGCGAGGAAAAACTGTTTTTT.